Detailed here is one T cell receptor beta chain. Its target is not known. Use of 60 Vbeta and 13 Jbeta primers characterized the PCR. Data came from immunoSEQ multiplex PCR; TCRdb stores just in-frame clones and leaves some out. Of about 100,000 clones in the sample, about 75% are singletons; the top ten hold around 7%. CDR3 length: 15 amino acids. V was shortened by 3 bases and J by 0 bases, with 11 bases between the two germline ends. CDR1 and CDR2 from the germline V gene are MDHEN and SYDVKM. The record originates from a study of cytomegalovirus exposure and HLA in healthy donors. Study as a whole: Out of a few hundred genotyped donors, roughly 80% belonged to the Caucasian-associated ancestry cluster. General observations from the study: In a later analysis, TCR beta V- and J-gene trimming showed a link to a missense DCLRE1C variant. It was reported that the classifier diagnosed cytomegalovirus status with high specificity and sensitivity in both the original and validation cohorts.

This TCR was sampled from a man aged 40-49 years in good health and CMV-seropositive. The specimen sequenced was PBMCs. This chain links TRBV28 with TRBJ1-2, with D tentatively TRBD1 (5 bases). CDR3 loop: CASSFPGLANYGYTF. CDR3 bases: TGTGCCAGCAGTTTCCCAGGGCTAGCTAACTATGGCTACACCTTC.